This TCR beta chain was recorded in a study of T cell repertoires in cytomegalovirus infection. Germline CDR1 is SEHNR and CDR2 is FQNEAQ (reference sequence). V lost 4 bases, J lost 3 bases, and 5 bases stayed unmatched. This CDR3 contains 16 residues. Study outcomes and limitations: People with CMV and the relevant HLA were identified by cumulative public TCR beta family frequency.

In TCRdb, the reads were re-called with MiXCR into one record per CDR3 protein. Here the sample spans around 180,000 distinct CDR3 sequences, under 25% being singletons. The table lists this clonotype with a few counts. Its specificity is not known. The clonotype was recovered from a human donor in good health (CMV status not recorded). Some clones in this sample may be carry-over from other donors' samples. V and J are TRBV7-9 and TRBJ2-1, with 11 bases aligning to TRBD2. Sequences were obtained from PBMCs. The CDR3 sequence is CASSSLGLAGYNEQFF. The CDR3 coding sequence is TGTGCCAGCAGCTCACTCGGACTAGCGGGCTACAATGAGCAGTTCTTC.